These T cell receptor beta chains were read from a single sample in a study of technical replicates of blood from a few donors. Assay: immunoSEQ multiplex PCR; the TCRdb copy retains only in-frame clones and omits some. The sample has 87,000 or so clones, roughly 94% seen once. Sequences were obtained from T cells isolated from PBMCs. All receptors derive from a human donor in good health. The CDR3 runs from the conserved cysteine through the conserved F or W. The order of the fields is V gene, CDR3 protein.

V gene: TRBV30
CDR3 protein: CAWIGANTEAFF

V gene: TRBV19
CDR3 protein: CASRFHSGRAKGTGELFF

V gene: TRBV11-2
CDR3 protein: CASSLPGEQYF

V gene: TRBV6-1
CDR3 protein: CASSEVRLPEVEQYF

V gene: TRBV11-3
CDR3 protein: CASSHEAQSYEQYF

V gene: TRBV6-5
CDR3 protein: CASRVSGSYEQYF

V gene: TRBV7-9
CDR3 protein: CASSGGTGDTNEKLFF

V gene: TRBV5-4
CDR3 protein: CASSLREEAFF

V gene: TRBV27
CDR3 protein: CASSSALAGWSDTQYF

V gene: TRBV30
CDR3 protein: CAWSVTGGLYTEAFF

V gene: TRBV6-1
CDR3 protein: CASSAVTGKPQHF

V gene: TRBV29-1
CDR3 protein: CSVEATGGSYEQYF

V gene: TRBV4-1
CDR3 protein: CASNQDTGVSNTEAFF

V gene: TRBV29-1
CDR3 protein: CSVETGTYEQYF

V gene: TRBV19
CDR3 protein: CASSKGQGDGYTF

V gene: TRBV28
CDR3 protein: CASSPEPGVAKNIQYF